The rows below give T cell receptor beta chains drawn from one sample of a study of shared clonotypes between healthy human individuals. Data came from immunoSEQ multiplex PCR; TCRdb stores just in-frame clones and leaves some out. The table includes over a million clones, around 74% detected once. Sequenced material: memory CD4+ T cells sorted from blood. The receptor set was obtained from a man aged 18-30 years in good health. Each CDR3 is given without its conserved first and last residue.

>TRBJ2-7|TRBV4-3
ASSQDSSGAYEQY
>TRBJ2-3|TRBV11-3
ASSLQGVDTQY
>TRBJ1-4|TRBV6-5
ASKARRTDEKLF
>TRBJ2-1|TRBV7-2
ASSLGSGLLHNEQF
>TRBJ1-6|TRBV5-6
ASSLYHDSYNSPLH
>TRBJ2-7|TRBV27
ASRLAGAYEQY
>TRBJ2-1|TRBV5-1
ASSVSGTSYNEQF
>TRBJ2-7|TRBV27
ASRYDQGGPYEQY
>TRBJ1-1|TRBV28
ASSFLRNTEAF
>TRBJ2-7|TRBV19
ASSPGRWSHEQY
>TRBJ2-2|TRBV4-3
ASSQELEASGSYTGELF
>TRBJ2-2|TRBV5-6
ASSFFQFLDSTGELF
>TRBJ2-7|TRBV6-6
ASSSPGSGKGEQY
>TRBJ2-7|TRBV6-1
ASERASPSHEQY
>TRBJ1-2|TRBV5-1
ASSLGADGYT
>TRBJ1-5|TRBV2
ASTEGRVANQPQH
>TRBJ1-3|TRBV10-2
ASIDREVSGNTIY
>TRBJ2-6|TRBV30
AWSRPRGAGANVLT
>TRBJ1-5|TRBV28
ASTAVRGGNQPQH
>TRBJ2-7|TRBV2
ASSDLASGGIEQY
>TRBJ1-5|TRBV2
ASTPQGGENQPQH
>TRBJ2-5|TRBV5-4
ASSSPMQQETQY
>TRBJ1-2|TRBV10-3
AISNQPQGLYGYT
>TRBJ2-3|TRBV7-9
ASSREGQGNTDTQY
>TRBJ1-1|TRBV9
ASSVRDSDVWLKNTEAF
>TRBJ1-1|TRBV7-9
ASSLGGTGGSNTEAF
>TRBJ2-4|TRBV7-2
ASSSQRGQRAKNIQY